The 31 T cell receptor beta chains below all came from one sample that was sequenced in a study of T cells in Graves' hyperthyroidism and ophthalmopathy. Template material for amplifying TCR beta CDR3 regions consisted of RNA transcripts. Primed by the HTBI set, a first-round RT-PCR was run on the TCR CDR3. A single record per CDR3 protein comes from TCRdb applying MiXCR to the multiplex PCR reads. The table has 300,000 to 450,000 distinct CDR3 sequences, approximately 14% seen once. The sequencing input was blood. These receptors were obtained from a woman between 18 and 29 years old with Graves' hyperthyroidism that later progressed to Graves' ophthalmopathy.

This clonotype was observed many times. The chain couples TRBV20-1 to TRBJ1-2; possible D gene TRBD1, 6 bases. In germline, CDR1 is DFQATT, CDR2 SNEGSKA (reference sequence). V gave up 0 bases and J gave up 8 bases, with 13 bases separating them. The CDR3 consists of 13 residues. CDR3 coding DNA: TGCAGTGCTAGAGAGATGGGGGCGCGAGGCTACACCTTC. Protein product: CSAREMGARGYTF.

Ten or more counts support this clonotype. V and J are TRBV5-5 and TRBJ1-2; the D is unclear. The germline V gene encodes CDR1 SGHKS and CDR2 YYEKEE (reference sequence). The germline V and J ends were trimmed by 0 bases and 12 bases, with 24 bases remaining between them. This CDR3 has 16 amino acids. CDR3 coding DNA: TGTGCCAGCAGCTTGGAAAACAGTCAGGCCGCTCGGGGAGACACCTTC. Its protein is CASSLENSQAARGDTF. Using reference TRBV5-5 and TRBJ1-2 for the parts outside the CDR3, the full variable domain is DAGVTQSPTHLIKTRGQQVTLRCSPISGHKSVSWYQQVLGQGPQFIFQYYEKEERGRGNFPDRFSARQFPNYSSELNVNALLLGDSALYLCASSLENSQAARGDTFGSGTRLTVV.

This clonotype was counted ten times or more. The chain combines TRBV28 with TRBJ2-7; D unclear. Between the trimmed V and J ends, which lost 8 bases and 3 bases, there was a span of 8 bases. The CDR3 length is 11 residues. The germline V gene has CDR1 MDHEN and CDR2 SYDVKM. CDR3 in amino acids: CASGNSYEQYF. CDR3 bases: TGTGCCAGCGGGAATAGCTACGAGCAGTACTTC.

This clonotype occurred many times. The J gene is TRBJ2-1, the V gene TRBV12-3 or TRBV12-4; D unclear. Trimming removed 3 bases from V and 2 bases from J, with 11 bases in between. There are 15 residues in the CDR3. The CDR3 loop is CASSFGQIPYNEQFF. The CDR3 DNA sequence: TGTGCCAGCAGTTTCGGGCAGATTCCCTACAATGAGCAGTTCTTC.

This clonotype was seen repeatedly, ten times or more. The V gene is TRBV20-1, the J gene TRBJ1-1, with a possible D match to TRBD1 (6 bases). V lost 6 bases to trimming and J lost 1 base, with 12 bases between them. Per germline, CDR1 DFQATT and CDR2 SNEGSKA (reference sequence). The CDR3 runs 13 residues. DNA of the CDR3: TGCAGTGCGGGGGGCGCAGGGAACACTGAAGCTTTCTTT. It translates to CSAGGAGNTEAFF.

This clonotype was picked up many times. The chain has TRBV7-9 and TRBJ2-7, with 8 nucleotides matching TRBD1. Trimming removed 5 bases from V and 5 bases from J; junction bases left unmatched: 11. This CDR3 spans 15 amino acids. CDR1 is SEHNR and CDR2 is FQNEAQ in the germline V gene (reference sequence). CDR3 bases: TGTGCCAGCAGCGACGCATACCAGGGGGCCCACGAGCAGTACTTC. Protein sequence: CASSDAYQGAHEQYF.

The chain has TRBV30 and TRBJ2-7; 9 nucleotides match TRBD2. This CDR3 has 14 residues. Looked up from germline, CDR1 is GTSNPN and CDR2 is SVGIG (reference sequence). After removal of 4 bases from V and 4 bases from J, the junction contained 8 bases not matched to a gene. In nucleotides, the CDR3 is TGTGCCTGGAAGCCGACTAGCGGACATTACGAGCAGTACTTC. Translation: CAWKPTSGHYEQYF.

With regard to this clonotype: A read error is possible here, since a much larger clone lies one base away. The gene calls are TRBV7-2 and TRBJ2-1, with 9 bases lining up with TRBD2. The germline V gene encodes CDR1 SGHTA and CDR2 FQGNSA. The CDR3 sequence is 15 residues long. The CDR3 loop is CASSLTSGTYNEQLF. The CDR3 region has the DNA TGTGCCAGCAGCCTGACTAGCGGTACCTACAATGAGCAGCTCTTC.

A few counts support this clonotype. The CDR3 here is CASSRSPGSTEAFF. DNA for the CDR3: TGTGCCAGCAGCCGCTCCCCCGGGAGCACTGAAGCTTTCTTT. J is TRBJ1-1 and V is TRBV6-1; D not resolved. Germline values: CDR1 MNHNS, CDR2 SASEGT. The CDR3 sequence is 14 residues long. The ends were cut back, 6 bases at V and 4 bases at J, with 15 bases in the middle.

This clonotype was seen more than once but under ten times. The chain recombines TRBV3-1 with TRBJ1-1; D possibly corresponds to TRBD1 (5 bases). The length of the CDR3 is 16 residues. Trimming stripped 7 bases from V and 4 bases from J, with 22 bases between. CDR1 is LGHDT, CDR2 YNNKEL, per germline (reference sequence). The CDR3 loop reads CASTRGGTRGGTEAFF. CDR3 DNA sequence: TGTGCCAGCACCCGCGGGGGGACCCGGGGAGGCACTGAAGCTTTCTTT. Together with reference TRBV3-1 and TRBJ1-1, the CDR3 gives the full variable domain: DTAVSQTPKYLVTQMGNDKSIKCEQNLGHDTMYWYKQDSKKFLKIMFSYNNKELIINETVPNRFSPKSPDKAHLNLHINSLELGDSAVYFCASTRGGTRGGTEAFFGQGTRLTVV.

The chain has TRBV6-1 and TRBJ1-5; D remains ambiguous. The germline V gene encodes CDR1 MNHNS and CDR2 SASEGT. The CDR3 is 14 residues long. Trimming removed 1 base from V and 0 bases from J, with 4 bases in between. This CDR3 is CASSEGNSNQPQHF. The CDR3 DNA sequence: TGTGCCAGCAGTGAAGGGAATAGCAATCAGCCCCAGCATTTT.

This clonotype was counted many times. The rearrangement joins TRBV20-1 to TRBJ1-2, with D tentatively TRBD1 (5 bases). Germline CDR1 and CDR2: DFQATT and SNEGSKA (reference sequence). V was clipped by 2 bases and J by 2 bases, with 21 bases between them. The CDR3 is 17 residues long. This CDR3 reads CSARTGWRGLSNYGYTF. The CDR3 DNA reads as TGCAGTGCTAGAACTGGGTGGAGGGGCTTGTCGAACTATGGCTACACCTTC.

This clonotype was detected many times. The chain has TRBV3-1 and TRBJ2-3; D unclear. The CDR3 is made up of 13 amino acids. V lost 4 bases and J lost 5, with 10 bases in between. Looked up from germline, CDR1 is LGHDT and CDR2 is YNNKEL (reference sequence). The CDR3 is CASSLVALDTQYF. The DNA of the CDR3 is TGTGCCAGCAGCCTAGTAGCATTAGATACGCAGTATTTT.

This clonotype has just a few counts. V usage is TRBV3-1 and J usage is TRBJ2-5, with D hard to call. The V gene's germline CDR1 is LGHDT and CDR2 YNNKEL (reference sequence). The CDR3 totals 16 residues. Trimming stripped 3 bases from V and 1 base from J, with 15 bases between. CDR3 protein: CASSHDPDSGQETQYF. In nucleotides, the CDR3 is TGTGCCAGCAGCCATGACCCAGACTCAGGCCAAGAGACCCAGTACTTC.

V and J are TRBV28 and TRBJ2-5; D call uncertain. V was trimmed by 6 bases and J by 2 bases, leaving 13 bases between them. The CDR3 is made up of 14 amino acids. Germline loops: CDR1 MDHEN, CDR2 SYDVKM. The CDR3 region has the DNA TGTGCCAGCAGCAGTATAGTGAGGCAAGAGACCCAGTACTTC. As protein: CASSSIVRQETQYF.

In this sample, this clonotype turned up many times. V and J are TRBV15 and TRBJ2-1; 7 nucleotides match TRBD2. This CDR3 has 13 residues. CDR1 is LNHNV, CDR2 YYDKDF, per germline (reference sequence). V shed 3 bases, J shed 5 bases, and the junction held 1 base outside the gene matches. Written as DNA, the CDR3 is TGTGCCACCAGCAGGGGGGGGGACAATGAGCAGTTCTTC. Encoded protein: CATSRGGDNEQFF.

Regarding this clonotype: Since a much larger clone is just one base distant, this may be a read error. The chain is built from TRBV5-1 and TRBJ2-7; 10 bases are shared with TRBD2. CDR3 length: 14 residues. With V trimmed by 4 bases and J by 5 bases, 6 bases remained unmatched. Per germline, CDR1 SGHRS and CDR2 YFSETQ. Here the CDR3 DNA reads TGCGCCAGCAGCCCAAGCGGGAGGGTCCACGAGCAGTACTTC. Translated: CASSPSGRVHEQYF.

This clonotype was recorded many times. The V call is TRBV28, the J call TRBJ2-7, with 10 positions matching TRBD2. Germline assignment: CDR1 MDHEN and CDR2 SYDVKM. The CDR3 is 14 residues long. The V segment lost 2 bases and the J segment 4 bases; nucleotides outside the gene matches: 2. The DNA for the CDR3 is TGTGCCAGCAGTTTACTAGCGGGAGCGTACGAGCAGTACTTC. It encodes CASSLLAGAYEQYF.

The chain carries TRBV7-6 and TRBJ2-2; 8 nucleotides agree with TRBD1. V shed 5 bases and J 8 bases; nucleotides not matched to a gene: 7. CDR3 length equals 14 residues. Germline V lookup: CDR1 SGHVS, CDR2 FNYEAQ. DNA of the CDR3: TGTGCCAGCAGCCCCAGGGGGCTCGGAGGGGAGCTGTTTTTT. Its protein product is CASSPRGLGGELFF.

About this clonotype itself: Germline and junction disagree at one end, which may indicate a read error. The chain uses TRBV28 and TRBJ2-3; 12 nucleotides line up with TRBD2. The CDR3 runs to 16 residues. Germline-derived CDR1 and CDR2 are MDHEN and SYDVKM. CDR3 DNA sequence: TGTGCCGGCAGTGACCGACTAGCGGGAGAACTAGATACGCAGTATTTT. Translation: CAGSDRLAGELDTQYF. Together with reference TRBV28 and TRBJ2-3, the CDR3 gives the full variable domain: DVKVTQSSRYLVKRTGEKVFLECVQDMDHENMFWYRQDPGLGLRLIYFSYDVKMKEKGDIPEGYSVSREKKERFSLILESASTNQTSMYLCAGSDRLAGELDTQYFGPGTRLTVL.

V usage is TRBV5-1 and J usage is TRBJ2-2; D remains ambiguous. This CDR3 comprises 13 residues. The germline V and J ends were trimmed by 3 bases and 6 bases, with 9 bases remaining between them. Germline V gene lookup returns CDR1 SGHRS and CDR2 YFSETQ. The CDR3 loop reads CASSYGIPGELFF. The CDR3 coding sequence is TGCGCCAGCAGCTATGGTATCCCCGGGGAGCTGTTTTTT. The entire variable domain, with the rest obtained from reference TRBV5-1 and TRBJ2-2, is as follows: KAGVTQTPRYLIKTRGQQVTLSCSPISGHRSVSWYQQTPGQGLQFLFEYFSETQRNKGNFPGRFSGRQFSNSRSEMNVSTLELGDSALYLCASSYGIPGELFFGEGSRLTVL.

This clonotype was picked up a small number of times. This chain connects TRBV4-2 to TRBJ2-3, with 10 bases that match TRBD2. The CDR3 extends over 19 amino acids. Germline CDR1 reads LGHNA; CDR2 reads YNFKEQ. With V trimmed by 2 bases and J by 2 bases, 13 bases remained unmatched. The CDR3 nucleotides read TGTGCCAGCAGCCAACTAGACCCTTGGACTAGCGGATTCACAGATACGCAGTATTTT. This gives the protein CASSQLDPWTSGFTDTQYF.

This clonotype was recorded at least ten times. The V gene is TRBV28, the J gene TRBJ2-1, with 14 positions matching TRBD2. Trimming took 8 bases from V and 5 from J; bases not matched to a gene: 2. Germline CDR1 MDHEN, CDR2 SYDVKM. The CDR3 sequence is 14 residues long. CDR3 nucleotides: TGTGCCAGCCGGACTAGCGGGAGGAACAATGAGCAGTTCTTC. Translated: CASRTSGRNNEQFF. Variable domain in full (rest from reference TRBV28 and TRBJ2-1): DVKVTQSSRYLVKRTGEKVFLECVQDMDHENMFWYRQDPGLGLRLIYFSYDVKMKEKGDIPEGYSVSREKKERFSLILESASTNQTSMYLCASRTSGRNNEQFFGPGTRLTVL.

The sample holds many counts of this clonotype. The chain has TRBV11-2 and TRBJ2-5, with D perhaps matching TRBD1 or TRBD2 (5 bases each). Trimming took off 5 bases at V and 5 bases at J, with 21 bases between the two ends. Germline V gene sequence: CDR1 SGHAT, CDR2 FQNNGV. This CDR3 is built from 16 residues. The CDR3 region is CASSGGYGTIRETQYF. The CDR3 DNA reads as TGTGCCAGCAGCGGCGGATATGGGACGATTAGGGAGACCCAGTACTTC.

In this sample, this clonotype turned up many times. The chain is built from TRBV12-3 or TRBV12-4 and TRBJ1-1; D call uncertain. V dropped 6 bases and J dropped 7 bases, with 21 bases sitting between them. There are 15 residues in the CDR3. Here the CDR3 DNA reads TGTGCCAGCAGCCCTAGACCCACCTCCTATGGTGAAGCTTTCTTT. It specifies CASSPRPTSYGEAFF.

The gene calls are TRBV6-1 and TRBJ2-7; no clear D. Germline CDR1 is MNHNS and CDR2 is SASEGT. The CDR3 is 19 amino acids. V shed 2 bases and J shed 2 bases, with 25 bases lying between them. The CDR3 loop is CASSEKVVLWGNPTYEQYF. The CDR3 DNA reads as TGTGCCAGCAGTGAAAAGGTAGTCCTTTGGGGTAATCCAACCTACGAGCAGTACTTC.

This clonotype showed up just a few times. CDR3 nucleotide sequence: TGCGCCAGCAGCTTGGCCCGGGGGATCATTGAGCAGTTCTTC. This gives the protein CASSLARGIIEQFF. The chain combines TRBV5-1 with TRBJ2-1, with D possibly TRBD2 on 6 matching bases. Deletions cut 0 bases from V and 9 bases from J, with 13 bases between. Per germline, CDR1 SGHRS and CDR2 YFSETQ. The CDR3 is made up of 14 amino acids.

This clonotype was seen at least ten times. V usage is TRBV11-3 and J usage is TRBJ1-1; perhaps TRBD1 as D (5 bases). The V end lost 6 bases, the J end lost 1 base, and 9 bases lay between the germline ends. This CDR3 comprises 13 residues. The germline CDR1 and CDR2 sequences are SGHNT and YENEEA. CDR3 nucleotides: TGTGCCAGCAGTCAGACAGAGAACACTGAAGCTTTCTTT. As protein: CASSQTENTEAFF. The full variable domain, in which reference TRBV11-3 and TRBJ1-1 provide the parts outside the CDR3, is EAGVVQSPRYKIIEKKQPVAFWCNPISGHNTLYWYLQNLGQGPELLIRYENEEAVDDSQLPKDRFSAERLKGVDSTLKIQPAELGDSAVYLCASSQTENTEAFFGQGTRLTVV.

This clonotype was found many times. This sequence joins TRBV20-1 and TRBJ2-7; 7 bases agree with TRBD1. The junction had 11 bases not matched to a gene; V was cut back by 3 bases and J by 0 bases. The CDR3 is 16 amino acids. Germline V gives CDR1 DFQATT, CDR2 SNEGSKA (reference sequence). CDR3 amino acids: CSASEDGTAISYEQYF. CDR3 sequence (DNA): TGCAGTGCTAGCGAGGACGGGACAGCAATCTCCTACGAGCAGTACTTC.

This clonotype was found a few times. The chain uses TRBV7-2 and TRBJ1-1, with TRBD1 as a possible D gene (6 bases). CDR1 SGHTA and CDR2 FQGNSA come from the germline V gene. V lost 2 bases to trimming and J lost 5 bases, with 15 bases between them. This CDR3 is built from 15 residues. The CDR3 protein is CASSLLVTGGTEAFF. CDR3 DNA: TGTGCCAGCAGCTTATTAGTGACAGGAGGGACTGAAGCTTTCTTT. Full variable domain (outside the CDR3, taken from reference TRBV7-2 and TRBJ1-1): GAGVSQSPSNKVTEKGKDVELRCDPISGHTALYWYRQSLGQGLEFLIYFQGNSAPDKSGLPSDRFSAERTGGSVSTLTIQRTQQEDSAVYLCASSLLVTGGTEAFFGQGTRLTVV.

The chain joins TRBV7-2 to TRBJ2-3; D call uncertain. From germline, CDR1 is SGHTA and CDR2 FQGNSA. The CDR3 has 13 amino acids. Trimming removed 0 bases at V and 5 bases at J, with 6 bases between. CDR3 sequence: CASSLAGRDTQYF. In DNA form, the CDR3 reads TGTGCCAGCAGCTTAGCAGGAAGAGATACGCAGTATTTT.